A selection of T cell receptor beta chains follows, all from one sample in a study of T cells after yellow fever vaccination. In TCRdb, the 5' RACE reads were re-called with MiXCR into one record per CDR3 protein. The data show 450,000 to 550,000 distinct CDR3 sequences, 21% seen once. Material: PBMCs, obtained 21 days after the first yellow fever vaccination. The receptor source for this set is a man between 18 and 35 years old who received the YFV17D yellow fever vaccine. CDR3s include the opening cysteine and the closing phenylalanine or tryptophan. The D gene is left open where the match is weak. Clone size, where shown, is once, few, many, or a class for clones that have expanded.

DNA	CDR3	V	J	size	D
TGCGCCAGCAGCCGACTCCTAAGGGGGGCTAGGACGGTCGGCACAGATACGCAGTATTTT	CASSRLLRGARTVGTDTQYF	TRBV4-1	TRBJ2-3	few	.
TGTGCCAGCAGCTCGTCCGGGACAGCTATCTCTGGAAACACCATATATTTT	CASSSSGTAISGNTIYF	TRBV7-9	TRBJ1-3	.	TRBD1
TGTGCCAGCAGCTTGAATTCAGCTCCCGGCTACACCTTC	CASSLNSAPGYTF	TRBV7-9	TRBJ1-2	.	.
TGCGCCAGCAGTGAGTCCTGGCGAAGGAACACCGGGGAGCTGTTTTTT	CASSESWRRNTGELFF	TRBV10-2	TRBJ2-2	.	.
TGTGCCATCAGTGATCCGGGTGAGCAGTTCTTC	CAISDPGEQFF	TRBV10-3	TRBJ2-1	few	.
TGTGCCAGCAGCGTAGACGGGACAGGTGGCTATGGCTACACCTTC	CASSVDGTGGYGYTF	TRBV9	TRBJ1-2	few	TRBD1
TGCGCCACAAGAGGGAGCACAGATACGCAGTATTTT	CATRGSTDTQYF	TRBV4-1	TRBJ2-3	.	.
TGCGCCAGCAGCCAAGACCTTCGGAGTTTGTTCGAGCAGTTCTTC	CASSQDLRSLFEQFF	TRBV4-3	TRBJ2-1	few	.
TGTGCCAGCAGATTTAGCGGGGGGGGGTACTACGAGCAGTACTTC	CASRFSGGGYYEQYF	TRBV7-2	TRBJ2-7	few	TRBD2
TGTGCCATCAGTGACGAGGGGAGTTCACCCCTCCACTTT	CAISDEGSSPLHF	TRBV10-3	TRBJ1-6	.	.
TGTGCCAGCAGCTTAGGAGGGAGGTCCAATGGCTACACCTTC	CASSLGGRSNGYTF	TRBV7-2	TRBJ1-2	.	.
TGCGCCAGCCGCCTCACCGGGGCGAACACTGAAGCTTTCTTT	CASRLTGANTEAFF	TRBV5-1	TRBJ1-1	many	.
TGTGCCAGCAGCCAAGATTCTCGGCTAGCCAAAAACATTCAGTACTTC	CASSQDSRLAKNIQYF	TRBV3-1	TRBJ2-4	.	.
TGTGCCAGCAGCGGGACGGGGCCTCTGGTAGATACGCAGTATTTT	CASSGTGPLVDTQYF	TRBV12-3/TRBV12-4	TRBJ2-3	.	.
TGTGCCAGCAGCTTGGAAACGGGACAGGCGTACTACGAGCAGTACTTC	CASSLETGQAYYEQYF	TRBV5-5	TRBJ2-7	.	TRBD1
TGTGCCAGCAGCCCCGGGGGGAAAGGCGGCAATCAGCCCCAGCATTTT	CASSPGGKGGNQPQHF	TRBV7-2	TRBJ1-5	.	.
TGTGCCAGCAGCGGGTCCGAACCCCACAGGGAAGTCGCCAACGTCCTGACTTTC	CASSGSEPHREVANVLTF	TRBV9	TRBJ2-6	few	.
TGTGCCAGCAGCCCCGCAGTGAGCTCCTACGAGCAGTACTTC	CASSPAVSSYEQYF	TRBV7-9	TRBJ2-7	.	.
TGTGCCATCACCCCGGGACTAGCCAACACCGGGGAGCTGTTTTTT	CAITPGLANTGELFF	TRBV10-3	TRBJ2-2	few	TRBD2
TGTGCCACCAGTGCGCCTCTTAGCTCCTACAATGAGCAGTTCTTC	CATSAPLSSYNEQFF	TRBV24-1	TRBJ2-1	few	.
TGTGCCAGCAGCTTGCGAGGTGAGGGAGCTTTCTTT	CASSLRGEGAFF	TRBV5-5	TRBJ1-1	.	.
TGTGCCAGCAGCTTCCCGGAAACCAATTCACCCCTCCACTTT	CASSFPETNSPLHF	TRBV7-2	TRBJ1-6	.	.
TGCGCCAGCAGCCAAGATTCGTCAGCGGGGCAGGTTCCTAGCACAGATACGCAGTATTTT	CASSQDSSAGQVPSTDTQYF	TRBV4-1	TRBJ2-3	.	TRBD2
TGTGCCAGCAGCGGAGCATCGTGGGGCACAGATACGCAGTATTTT	CASSGASWGTDTQYF	TRBV3-1	TRBJ2-3	few	.
TGTGCCATCAGGCCAGGGGAGGAGGAGAACCTTAACTATGGCTACACCTTC	CAIRPGEEENLNYGYTF	TRBV10-3	TRBJ1-2	.	.
TGCGCCAGCAGCCCGGAGGTTCGCGAAAAACTGTTTTTT	CASSPEVREKLFF	TRBV5-1	TRBJ1-4	.	.
TGTGCCAGCAGCAAGGGACAGGGGCTTGACGAGCAGTACTTC	CASSKGQGLDEQYF	TRBV13	TRBJ2-7	.	TRBD1
TGTGCCAGCGGACAGCAGAGCTCCTATAATTCACCCCTCCACTTT	CASGQQSSYNSPLHF	TRBV6-1	TRBJ1-6	.	.
TGTGCCAGCAGCCAGGTCGCGGGGGCCCTAACCTACAATGAGCAGTTCTTC	CASSQVAGALTYNEQFF	TRBV3-1	TRBJ2-1	few	.
TGTGCCTCCACCCCCCCCCAGGCTCAACGTGAGACCCAGTACTTC	CASTPPQAQRETQYF	TRBV7-9	TRBJ2-5	few	.
TGTGCCAGCAGACCTACCCCGGGGCGGAGTGAAAAACTGTTTTTT	CASRPTPGRSEKLFF	TRBV12-3/TRBV12-4	TRBJ1-4	few	.
TGTGCCAGTAAGGAGGGGCGAAGACTGTTTTTT	CASKEGRRLFF	TRBV19	TRBJ1-4	many	.
TGTGCCAGCAGCTCTAGCGGAACGAACACCGGGGAGCTGTTTTTT	CASSSSGTNTGELFF	TRBV5-4	TRBJ2-2	once	TRBD2
TGTGCCAGCAGTTACTGGTCCACTAGCACAGATACGCAGTATTTT	CASSYWSTSTDTQYF	TRBV6-2/TRBV6-3	TRBJ2-3	.	.
TGCGCCAGCAGCTTGGACGGGAACACCGGGGAGCTGTTTTTT	CASSLDGNTGELFF	TRBV5-1	TRBJ2-2	many	.
TGTGCCAGCATCCAAACCGGGACAGGGGATTCACCCCTCCACTTT	CASIQTGTGDSPLHF	TRBV2	TRBJ1-6	.	TRBD1
TGTGCCACCAGCAGAGATTGGGGGTTTAGCAATCAGCCCCAGCATTTT	CATSRDWGFSNQPQHF	TRBV15	TRBJ1-5	few	.
TGCGCCAGCAGCCCGTACCCCCCCCCTCAGGGAACTGAAGCTTTCTTT	CASSPYPPPQGTEAFF	TRBV4-1	TRBJ1-1	.	.
TGTGCCAGCAGCCAAGATCCGGGGGGCTTCTCGTACAATGAGCAGTTCTTC	CASSQDPGGFSYNEQFF	TRBV4-2	TRBJ2-1	.	.
TGTGCCAGCAGCTTAGCACAAAACACTGAAGCTTTCTTT	CASSLAQNTEAFF	TRBV7-2	TRBJ1-1	.	.
TGTGCCAGCAGCGGGGACAGGGGAAACACCATATATTTT	CASSGDRGNTIYF	TRBV5-5	TRBJ1-3	many	TRBD1
TGTGCCAGCAGTTTATGGGGGGGTAACACCGGGGAGCTGTTTTTT	CASSLWGGNTGELFF	TRBV12-3/TRBV12-4	TRBJ2-2	few	TRBD2
TGTGCCAGCAGTTACCTCCAAGCTTTCTTT	CASSYLQAFF	TRBV12-3/TRBV12-4	TRBJ1-1	.	.
TGCAGTGTCCGGGACAGCTATAATTCACCCCTCCACTTT	CSVRDSYNSPLHF	TRBV20-1	TRBJ1-6	few	TRBD1
TGTGCCAGCAGCTTGATTCCGGGGGGAAGTAACACCGGGGAGCTGTTTTTT	CASSLIPGGSNTGELFF	TRBV7-9	TRBJ2-2	few	TRBD2
TGCGCCAGCAGCCAACCCCAGGGGAATGGAGGCTACACCTTC	CASSQPQGNGGYTF	TRBV4-3	TRBJ1-2	few	.
TGTGCCAGCAGTTTTCCGGGGCCGCGCGCCCCCGATACGCAGTATTTT	CASSFPGPRAPDTQYF	TRBV6-5	TRBJ2-3	many	.
TGTGCCAGCAGCTTGAGATATTCGGACAGATACATGAACACTGAAGCTTTCTTT	CASSLRYSDRYMNTEAFF	TRBV5-5	TRBJ1-1	few	.
TGTGCCAGCAGCTTAGAACACGGGACAGCTACTAACTATGGCTACACCTTC	CASSLEHGTATNYGYTF	TRBV11-2	TRBJ1-2	few	TRBD1
TGCGCCAGCAGCCAGGCCGCCGGTTTGGCGGGGTTCACAGATACGCAGTATTTT	CASSQAAGLAGFTDTQYF	TRBV4-3	TRBJ2-3	few	.
TGCAGCGTGGGAGGGACAGGGACGACAGATACGCAGTATTTT	CSVGGTGTTDTQYF	TRBV29-1	TRBJ2-3	few	TRBD1
TGTGCCAGCAGCTTACCCTCTGGAAACACCATATATTTT	CASSLPSGNTIYF	TRBV7-9	TRBJ1-3	few	.
TGTGCCAGCAGCTCCGGGACAGCCAATTCACCCCTCCACTTT	CASSSGTANSPLHF	TRBV5-1	TRBJ1-6	many	TRBD1